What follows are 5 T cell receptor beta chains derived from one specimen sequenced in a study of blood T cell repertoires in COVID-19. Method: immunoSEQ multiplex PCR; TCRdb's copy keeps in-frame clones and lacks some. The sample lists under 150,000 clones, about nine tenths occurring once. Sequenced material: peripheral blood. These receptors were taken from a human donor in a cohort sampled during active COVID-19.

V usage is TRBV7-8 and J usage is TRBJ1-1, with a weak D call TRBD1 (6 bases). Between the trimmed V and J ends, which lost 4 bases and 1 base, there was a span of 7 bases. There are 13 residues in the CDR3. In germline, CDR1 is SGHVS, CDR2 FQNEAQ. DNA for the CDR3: TGTGCCAGCAGCTCGGGACAGAACACTGAAGCTTTCTTT. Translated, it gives CASSSGQNTEAFF.

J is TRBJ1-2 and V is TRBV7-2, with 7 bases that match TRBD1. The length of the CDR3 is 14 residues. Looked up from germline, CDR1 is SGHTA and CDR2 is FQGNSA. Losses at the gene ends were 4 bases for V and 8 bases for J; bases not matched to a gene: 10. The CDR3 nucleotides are TGTGCCAGCAGCTACCTTGTTACAGGGGAAGGCTACACCTTC. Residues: CASSYLVTGEGYTF.

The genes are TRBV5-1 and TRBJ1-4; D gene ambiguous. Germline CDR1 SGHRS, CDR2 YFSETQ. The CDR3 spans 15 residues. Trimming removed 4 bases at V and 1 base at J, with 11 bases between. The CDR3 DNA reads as TGCGCCAGCAGCCTCGTCGGGAGAACTAATGAAAAACTGTTTTTT. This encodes CASSLVGRTNEKLFF.

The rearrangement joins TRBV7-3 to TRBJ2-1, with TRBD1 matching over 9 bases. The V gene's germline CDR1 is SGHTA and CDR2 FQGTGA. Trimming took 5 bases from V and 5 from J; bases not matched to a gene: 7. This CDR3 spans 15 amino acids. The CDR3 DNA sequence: TGTGCCAGCAGCGTCGGGACAGGGAACCACAATGAGCAGTTCTTC. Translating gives CASSVGTGNHNEQFF.

The CDR3 DNA sequence: TGTGCCAGCAGCTTAGGCGACGAGCAGTACTTC. Translated: CASSLGDEQYF. V is TRBV11-2 and J is TRBJ2-7; D not resolved. V lost 1 base, J lost 5 bases, and 3 bases lay in between. The CDR3 covers 11 residues. Germline loops: CDR1 SGHAT, CDR2 FQNNGV.